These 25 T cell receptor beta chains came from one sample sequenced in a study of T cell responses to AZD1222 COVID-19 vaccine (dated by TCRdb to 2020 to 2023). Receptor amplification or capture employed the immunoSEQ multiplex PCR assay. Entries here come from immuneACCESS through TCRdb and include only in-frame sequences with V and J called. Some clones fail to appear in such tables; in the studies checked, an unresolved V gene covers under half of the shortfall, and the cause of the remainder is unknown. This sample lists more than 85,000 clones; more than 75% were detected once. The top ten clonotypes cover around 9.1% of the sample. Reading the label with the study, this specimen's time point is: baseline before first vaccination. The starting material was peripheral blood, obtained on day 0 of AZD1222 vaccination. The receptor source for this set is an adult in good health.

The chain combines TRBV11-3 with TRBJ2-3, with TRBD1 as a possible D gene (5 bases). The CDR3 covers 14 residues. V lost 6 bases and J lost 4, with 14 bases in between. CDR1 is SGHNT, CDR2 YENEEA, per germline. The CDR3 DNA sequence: TGTGCCAGCAGTGCCAGGGAAGGTCCAGATACGCAGTATTTT. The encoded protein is CASSAREGPDTQYF.

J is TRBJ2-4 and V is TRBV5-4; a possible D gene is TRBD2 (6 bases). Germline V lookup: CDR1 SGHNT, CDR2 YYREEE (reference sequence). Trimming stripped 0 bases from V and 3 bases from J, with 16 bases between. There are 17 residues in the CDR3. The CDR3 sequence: CASSLASGLPHKNIQYF. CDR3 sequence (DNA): TGTGCCAGCAGCTTGGCCTCAGGACTACCTCACAAAAACATTCAGTACTTC.

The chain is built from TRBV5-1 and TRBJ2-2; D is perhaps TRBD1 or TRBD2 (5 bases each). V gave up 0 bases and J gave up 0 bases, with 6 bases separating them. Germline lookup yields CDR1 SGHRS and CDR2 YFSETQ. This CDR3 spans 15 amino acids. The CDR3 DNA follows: TGCGCCAGCAGCTTGGCGGGACCGAACACCGGGGAGCTGTTTTTT. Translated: CASSLAGPNTGELFF.

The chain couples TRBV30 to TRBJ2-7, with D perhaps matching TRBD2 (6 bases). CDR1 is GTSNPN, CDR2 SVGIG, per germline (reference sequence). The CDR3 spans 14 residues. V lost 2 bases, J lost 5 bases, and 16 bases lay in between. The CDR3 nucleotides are TGTGCCTGGAGTATGAGGGGAGGTACCCACGAGCAGTACTTC. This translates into CAWSMRGGTHEQYF. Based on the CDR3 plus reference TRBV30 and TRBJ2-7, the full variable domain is SQTIHQWPATLVQPVGSPLSLECTVEGTSNPNLYWYRQAAGRGLQLLFYSVGIGQISSEVPQNLSASRPQDRQFILSSKKLLLSDSGFYLCAWSMRGGTHEQYFGPGTRLTVT.

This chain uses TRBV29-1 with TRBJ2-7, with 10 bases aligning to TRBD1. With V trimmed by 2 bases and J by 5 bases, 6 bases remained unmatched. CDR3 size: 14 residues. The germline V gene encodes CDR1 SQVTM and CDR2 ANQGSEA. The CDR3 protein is CSVERGTGVNEQYF. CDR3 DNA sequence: TGCAGCGTTGAAAGAGGGACAGGGGTTAACGAGCAGTACTTC.

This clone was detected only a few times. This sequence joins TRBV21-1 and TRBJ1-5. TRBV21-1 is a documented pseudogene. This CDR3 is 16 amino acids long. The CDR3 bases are TGTGCCAGCAGCAAAGAAGGGCCCTATAGCAATCAGCCCCAGCATTTT. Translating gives CASSKEGPYSNQPQHF.

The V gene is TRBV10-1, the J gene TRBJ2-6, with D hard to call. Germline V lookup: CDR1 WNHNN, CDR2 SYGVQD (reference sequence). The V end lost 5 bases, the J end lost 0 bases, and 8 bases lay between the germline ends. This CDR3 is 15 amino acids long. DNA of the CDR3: TGCGCCAGCAGTTCCGATGGCTCTGGGGCCAACGTCCTGACTTTC. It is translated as CASSSDGSGANVLTF.

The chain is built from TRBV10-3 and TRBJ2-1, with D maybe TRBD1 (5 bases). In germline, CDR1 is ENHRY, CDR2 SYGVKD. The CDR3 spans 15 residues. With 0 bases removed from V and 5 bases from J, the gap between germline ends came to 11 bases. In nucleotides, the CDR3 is TGTGCCATCAGTGAGTCTGAGGCAGGGAACAATGAGCAGTTCTTC. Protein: CAISESEAGNNEQFF.

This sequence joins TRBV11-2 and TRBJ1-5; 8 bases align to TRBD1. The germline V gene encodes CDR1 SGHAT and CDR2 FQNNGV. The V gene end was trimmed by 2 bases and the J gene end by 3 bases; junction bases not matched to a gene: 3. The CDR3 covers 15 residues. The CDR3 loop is CASSLTGQDNQPQHF. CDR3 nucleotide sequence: TGTGCCAGCAGCTTAACGGGACAGGACAATCAGCCCCAGCATTTT.

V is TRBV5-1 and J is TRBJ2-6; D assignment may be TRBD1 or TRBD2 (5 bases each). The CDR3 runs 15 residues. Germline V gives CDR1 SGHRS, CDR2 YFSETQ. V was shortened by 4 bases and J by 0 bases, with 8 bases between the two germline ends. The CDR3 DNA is TGCGCCAGCAGCGGGGACGGCTCTGGGGCCAACGTCCTGACTTTC. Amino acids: CASSGDGSGANVLTF. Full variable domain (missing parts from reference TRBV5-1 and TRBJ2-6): KAGVTQTPRYLIKTRGQQVTLSCSPISGHRSVSWYQQTPGQGLQFLFEYFSETQRNKGNFPGRFSGRQFSNSRSEMNVSTLELGDSALYLCASSGDGSGANVLTFGAGSRLTVL.

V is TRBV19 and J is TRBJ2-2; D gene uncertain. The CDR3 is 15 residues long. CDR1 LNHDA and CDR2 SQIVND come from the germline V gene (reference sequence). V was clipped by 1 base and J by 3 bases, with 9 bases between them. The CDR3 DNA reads TGTGCCAGTAGTATAGGCGATATTCACACCGGGGAGCTGTTTTTT. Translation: CASSIGDIHTGELFF.

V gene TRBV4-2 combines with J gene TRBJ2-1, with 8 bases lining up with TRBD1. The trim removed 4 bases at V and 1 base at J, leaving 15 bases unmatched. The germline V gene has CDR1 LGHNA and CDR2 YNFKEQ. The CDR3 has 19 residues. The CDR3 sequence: CASSLEDRRRDRSYNEQFF. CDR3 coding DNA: TGTGCCAGCAGCCTTGAAGATCGGAGAAGGGACAGGTCCTACAATGAGCAGTTCTTC.

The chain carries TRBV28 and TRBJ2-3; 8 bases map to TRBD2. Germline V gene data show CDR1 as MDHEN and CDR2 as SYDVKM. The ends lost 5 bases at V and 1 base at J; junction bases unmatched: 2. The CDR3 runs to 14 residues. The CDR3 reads CASSTSGGTDTQYF. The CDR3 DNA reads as TGTGCCAGCAGTACTAGCGGCGGCACAGATACGCAGTATTTT.

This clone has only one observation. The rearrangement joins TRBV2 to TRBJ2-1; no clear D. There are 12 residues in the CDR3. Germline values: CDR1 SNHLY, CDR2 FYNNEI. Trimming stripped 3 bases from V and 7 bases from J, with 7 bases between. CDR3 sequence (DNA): TGTGCCAGCAGTGAGTCTGGGAATGAGCAGTTCTTC. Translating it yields CASSESGNEQFF.

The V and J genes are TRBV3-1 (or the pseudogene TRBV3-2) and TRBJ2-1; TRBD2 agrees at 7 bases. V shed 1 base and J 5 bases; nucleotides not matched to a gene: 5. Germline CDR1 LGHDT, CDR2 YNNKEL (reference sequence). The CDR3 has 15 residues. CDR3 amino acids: CASSQVPSGNNEQFF. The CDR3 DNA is TGTGCCAGCAGCCAAGTTCCTAGCGGCAACAATGAGCAGTTCTTC.

The CDR3 nucleotides are TGTGCCAGCGGTGGGGGATATGGCTACACCTTC. Amino acids: CASGGGYGYTF. This sequence joins TRBV9 and TRBJ1-2; TRBD1 is a possible D gene (5 bases). The ends were cut back, 7 bases at V and 5 bases at J, with 9 bases in the middle. The CDR3 sequence is 11 residues long. Germline V lookup: CDR1 SGDLS, CDR2 YYNGEE.

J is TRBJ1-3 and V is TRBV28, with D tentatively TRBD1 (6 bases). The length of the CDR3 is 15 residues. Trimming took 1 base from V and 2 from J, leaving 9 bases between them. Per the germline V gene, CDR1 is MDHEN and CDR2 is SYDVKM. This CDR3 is CASSLLGGPGNTIYF. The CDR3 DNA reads TGTGCCAGCAGTTTATTAGGGGGACCTGGAAACACCATATATTTT.

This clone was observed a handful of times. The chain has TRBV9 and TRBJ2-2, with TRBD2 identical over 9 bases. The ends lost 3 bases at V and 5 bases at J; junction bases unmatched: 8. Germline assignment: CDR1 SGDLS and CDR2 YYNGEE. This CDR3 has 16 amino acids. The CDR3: CASSGDSGRGTGELFF. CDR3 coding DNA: TGTGCCAGCAGCGGAGATAGCGGGAGAGGGACCGGGGAGCTGTTTTTT.

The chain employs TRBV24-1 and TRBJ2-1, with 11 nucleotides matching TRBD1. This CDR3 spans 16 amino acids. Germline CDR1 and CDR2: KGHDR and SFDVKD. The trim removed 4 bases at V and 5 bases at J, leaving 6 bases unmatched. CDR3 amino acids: CATSDPGQGAHNEQFF. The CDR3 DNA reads TGTGCCACCAGTGACCCCGGACAGGGGGCTCACAATGAGCAGTTCTTC.

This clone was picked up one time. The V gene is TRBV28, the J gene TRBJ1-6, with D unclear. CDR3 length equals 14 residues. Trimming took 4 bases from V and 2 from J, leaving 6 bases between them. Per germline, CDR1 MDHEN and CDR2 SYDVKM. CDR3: CASSSGPYNSPLHF. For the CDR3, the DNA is TGTGCCAGCAGTTCCGGGCCCTATAATTCACCCCTCCACTTT.

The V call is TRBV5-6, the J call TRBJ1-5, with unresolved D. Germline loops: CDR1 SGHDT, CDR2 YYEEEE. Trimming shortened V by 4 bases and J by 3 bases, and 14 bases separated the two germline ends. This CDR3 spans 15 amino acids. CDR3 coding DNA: TGTGCCAGCAGCGCAGGAGTAAAGGTCAATCAGCCCCAGCATTTT. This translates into CASSAGVKVNQPQHF. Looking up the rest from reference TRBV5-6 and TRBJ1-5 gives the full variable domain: DAGVTQSPTHLIKTRGQQVTLRCSPKSGHDTVSWYQQALGQGPQFIFQYYEEEERQRGNFPDRFSGHQFPNYSSELNVNALLLGDSALYLCASSAGVKVNQPQHFGDGTRLSIL.

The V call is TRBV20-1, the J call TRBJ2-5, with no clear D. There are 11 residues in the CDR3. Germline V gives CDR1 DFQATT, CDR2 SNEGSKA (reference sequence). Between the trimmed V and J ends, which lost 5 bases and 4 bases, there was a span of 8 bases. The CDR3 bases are TGCAGTGCTTCGGTGGGAGAGACCCAGTACTTC. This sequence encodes CSASVGETQYF.

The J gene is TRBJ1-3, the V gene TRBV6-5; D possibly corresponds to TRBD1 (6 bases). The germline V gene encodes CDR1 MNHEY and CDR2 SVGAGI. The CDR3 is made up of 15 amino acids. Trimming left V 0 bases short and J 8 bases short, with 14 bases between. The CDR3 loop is CASSYSRGSGDTIYF. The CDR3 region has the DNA TGTGCCAGCAGTTACTCGAGAGGATCAGGGGACACCATATATTTT.

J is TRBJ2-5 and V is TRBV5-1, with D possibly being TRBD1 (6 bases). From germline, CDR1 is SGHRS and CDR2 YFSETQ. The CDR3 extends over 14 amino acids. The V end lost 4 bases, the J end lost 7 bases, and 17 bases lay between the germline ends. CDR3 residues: CASSPQDSHGTQYF. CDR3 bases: TGCGCCAGCAGCCCCCAGGACAGCCACGGGACCCAGTACTTC.

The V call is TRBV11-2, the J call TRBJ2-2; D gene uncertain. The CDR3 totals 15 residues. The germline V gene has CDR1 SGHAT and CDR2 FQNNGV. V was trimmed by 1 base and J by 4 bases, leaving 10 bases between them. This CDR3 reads CASSLAPRSTGELFF. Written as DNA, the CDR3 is TGTGCCAGCAGCTTAGCCCCCCGGTCCACCGGGGAGCTGTTTTTT.